Listed here is a single T cell receptor beta chain. This entry is derived from a study of blood T cell dynamics during melanoma immunotherapy. The germline gives CDR1 MNHNY, CDR2 SVGAGI (reference sequence). The length of the CDR3 is 13 residues. V was pared by 9 bases and J by 5 bases, with 16 bases between. The sample's time point: pre-treatment baseline. The protocol was immunoSEQ multiplex PCR, while the TCRdb copy is restricted to in-frame clones and leaves out a portion. The top ten hold roughly 4.9% of the sample, which has 20,000 to 30,000 clones, around 88% seen once. This specimen consisted of blood, obtained from a patient treated with checkpoint blockade. This clonotype originated in a human donor with melanoma. This rearrangement joins TRBV6-6 to TRBJ1-2, with D perhaps matching TRBD1 (6 bases). In DNA form, the CDR3 reads TGTGCCAGTCATACCGCAGGGGTGTATGGCTACACCTTC. Protein: CASHTAGVYGYTF.